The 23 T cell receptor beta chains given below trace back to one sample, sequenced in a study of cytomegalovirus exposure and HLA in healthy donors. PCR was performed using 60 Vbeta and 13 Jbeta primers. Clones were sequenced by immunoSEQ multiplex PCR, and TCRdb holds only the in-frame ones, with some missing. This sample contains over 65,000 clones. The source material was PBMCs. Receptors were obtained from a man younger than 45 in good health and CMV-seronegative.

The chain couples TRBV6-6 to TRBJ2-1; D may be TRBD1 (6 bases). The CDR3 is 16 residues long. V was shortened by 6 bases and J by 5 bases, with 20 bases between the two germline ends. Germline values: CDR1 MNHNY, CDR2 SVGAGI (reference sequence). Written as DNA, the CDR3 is TGTGCCAGCAGCTTTAGGACAGCCTCTTTAAACAATGAGCAGTTCTTC. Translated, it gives CASSFRTASLNNEQFF.

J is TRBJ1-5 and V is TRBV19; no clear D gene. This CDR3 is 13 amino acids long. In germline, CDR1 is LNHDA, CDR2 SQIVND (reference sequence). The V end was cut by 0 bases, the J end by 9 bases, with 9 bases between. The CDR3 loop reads CASSIDHGLPQHF. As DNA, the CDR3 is TGTGCCAGTAGTATAGATCATGGCCTGCCCCAGCATTTT.

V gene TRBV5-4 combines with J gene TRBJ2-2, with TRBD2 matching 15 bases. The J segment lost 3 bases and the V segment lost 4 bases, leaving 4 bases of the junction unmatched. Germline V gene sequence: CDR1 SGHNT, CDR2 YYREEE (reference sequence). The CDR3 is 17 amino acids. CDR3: CASSLGLAGGYTGELFF. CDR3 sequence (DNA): TGTGCCAGCAGCCTGGGACTAGCGGGGGGTTACACCGGGGAGCTGTTTTTT. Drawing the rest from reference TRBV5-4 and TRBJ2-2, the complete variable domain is ETGVTQSPTHLIKTRGQQVTLRCSSQSGHNTVSWYQQALGQGPQFIFQYYREEENGRGNFPPRFSGLQFPNYSSELNVNALELDDSALYLCASSLGLAGGYTGELFFGEGSRLTVL.

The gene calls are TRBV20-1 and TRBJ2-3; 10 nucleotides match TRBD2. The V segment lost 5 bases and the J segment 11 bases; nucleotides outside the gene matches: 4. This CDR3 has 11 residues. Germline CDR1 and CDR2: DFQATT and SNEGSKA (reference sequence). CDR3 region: CSAGGLAEQYF. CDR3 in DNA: TGCAGTGCTGGAGGACTAGCGGAGCAGTATTTT.

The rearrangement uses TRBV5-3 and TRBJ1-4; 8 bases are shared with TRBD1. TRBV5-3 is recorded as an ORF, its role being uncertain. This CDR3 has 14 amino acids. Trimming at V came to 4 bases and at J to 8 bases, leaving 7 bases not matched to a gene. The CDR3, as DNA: TGTGCCAGAAGCCCTGGACAGGGAGGGGAAAAACTGTTTTTT. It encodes CARSPGQGGEKLFF.

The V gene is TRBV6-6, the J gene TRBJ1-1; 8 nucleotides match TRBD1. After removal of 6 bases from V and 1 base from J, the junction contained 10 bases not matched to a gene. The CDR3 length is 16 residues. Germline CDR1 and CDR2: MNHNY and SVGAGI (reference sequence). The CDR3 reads CASSYGQGKRNTEAFF. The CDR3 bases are TGTGCCAGCAGCTACGGACAGGGAAAACGGAACACTGAAGCTTTCTTT.

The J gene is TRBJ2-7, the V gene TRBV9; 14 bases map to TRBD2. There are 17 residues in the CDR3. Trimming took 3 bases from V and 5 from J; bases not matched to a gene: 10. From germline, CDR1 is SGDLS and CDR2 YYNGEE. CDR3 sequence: CASSAGETSGRADEQYF. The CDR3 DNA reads TGTGCCAGCAGCGCCGGAGAGACTAGCGGGAGGGCCGACGAGCAGTACTTC.

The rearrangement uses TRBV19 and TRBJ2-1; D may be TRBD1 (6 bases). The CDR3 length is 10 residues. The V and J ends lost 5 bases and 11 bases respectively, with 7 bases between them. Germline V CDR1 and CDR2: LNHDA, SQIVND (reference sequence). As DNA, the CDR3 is TGTGCCAGTAGTTGGGACAAGCAGTTCTTC. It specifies CASSWDKQFF.

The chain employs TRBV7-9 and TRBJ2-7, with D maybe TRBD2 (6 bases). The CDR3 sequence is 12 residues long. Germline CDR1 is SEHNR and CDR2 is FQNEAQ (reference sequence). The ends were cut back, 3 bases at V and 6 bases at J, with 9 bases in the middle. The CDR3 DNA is TGTGCCAGCAGCTTTCTGGGGGGCGAGCAGTACTTC. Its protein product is CASSFLGGEQYF.

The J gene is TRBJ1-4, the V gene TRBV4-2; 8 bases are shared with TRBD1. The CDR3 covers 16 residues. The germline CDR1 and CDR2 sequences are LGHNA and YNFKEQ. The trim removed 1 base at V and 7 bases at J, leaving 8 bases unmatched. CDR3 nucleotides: TGTGCCAGCAGCCAAGCGGTGGACAGGGCCCGTGAAAAACTGTTTTTT. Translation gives CASSQAVDRAREKLFF.

CDR3 loop: CASSQDALRKETQYF. The CDR3 DNA reads as TGTGCCAGCAGCCAAGATGCACTTCGCAAAGAGACCCAGTACTTC. The chain has TRBV4-2 and TRBJ2-5; unclear D gene. Per the germline V gene, CDR1 is LGHNA and CDR2 is YNFKEQ. The CDR3 spans 15 residues. V was clipped by 0 bases and J by 3 bases, with 11 bases between them.

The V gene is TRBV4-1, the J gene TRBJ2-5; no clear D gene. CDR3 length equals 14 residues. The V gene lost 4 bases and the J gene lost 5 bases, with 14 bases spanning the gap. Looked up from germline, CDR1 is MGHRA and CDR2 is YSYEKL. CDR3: CASSPDMNWETQYF. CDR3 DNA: TGCGCCAGCAGCCCTGACATGAACTGGGAGACCCAGTACTTC.

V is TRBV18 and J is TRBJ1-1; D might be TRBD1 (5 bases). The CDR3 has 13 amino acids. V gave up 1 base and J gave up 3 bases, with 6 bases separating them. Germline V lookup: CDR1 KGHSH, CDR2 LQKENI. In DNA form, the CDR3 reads TGTGCCAGCTCACCACAGGGGCACACTGAAGCTTTCTTT. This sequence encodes CASSPQGHTEAFF.

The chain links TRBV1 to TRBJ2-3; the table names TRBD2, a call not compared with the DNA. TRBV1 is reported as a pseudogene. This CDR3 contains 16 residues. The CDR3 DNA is TGCACCAGCAGGTTGGGACTAGCGGGGGGCACAGATACGCAGTATTTT. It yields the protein CTSRLGLAGGTDTQYF.

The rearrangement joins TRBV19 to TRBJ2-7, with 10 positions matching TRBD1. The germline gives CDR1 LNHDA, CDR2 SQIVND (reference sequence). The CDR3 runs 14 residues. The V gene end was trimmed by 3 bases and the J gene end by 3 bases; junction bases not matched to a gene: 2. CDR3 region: CASSIWTGGYEQYF. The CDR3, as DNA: TGTGCCAGTAGTATCTGGACAGGGGGCTACGAGCAGTACTTC.

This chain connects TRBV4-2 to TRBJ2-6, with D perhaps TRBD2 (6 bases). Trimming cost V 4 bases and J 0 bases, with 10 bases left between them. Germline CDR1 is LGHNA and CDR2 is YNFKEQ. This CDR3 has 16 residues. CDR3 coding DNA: TGTGCCAGCAGCCTCCACGGGAGCTCTGGGGCCAACGTCCTGACTTTC. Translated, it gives CASSLHGSSGANVLTF.

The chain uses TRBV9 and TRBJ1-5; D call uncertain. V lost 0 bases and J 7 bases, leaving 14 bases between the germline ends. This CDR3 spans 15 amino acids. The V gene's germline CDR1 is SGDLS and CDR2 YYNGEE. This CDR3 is CASSVGGQSGQPQHF. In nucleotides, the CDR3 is TGTGCCAGCAGCGTAGGAGGCCAGTCTGGGCAGCCCCAGCATTTT.

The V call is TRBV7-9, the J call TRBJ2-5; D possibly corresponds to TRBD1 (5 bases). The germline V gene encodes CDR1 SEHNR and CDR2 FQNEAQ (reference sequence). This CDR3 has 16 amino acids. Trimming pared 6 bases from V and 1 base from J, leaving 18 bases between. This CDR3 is CASSSRVPDTQETQYF. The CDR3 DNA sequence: TGTGCCAGCAGTTCCCGCGTCCCGGACACCCAAGAGACCCAGTACTTC.

CDR3 bases: TGTGCCAGCAGTTACTCGGGGACAGGGTCCTACGAGCAGTACTTC. As protein: CASSYSGTGSYEQYF. This chain uses TRBV6-5 with TRBJ2-7, with 9 bases aligning to TRBD1. V dropped 0 bases and J dropped 1; count of bases not matched to a gene: 1. Germline CDR1 and CDR2: MNHEY and SVGAGI. CDR3 length: 15 amino acids.

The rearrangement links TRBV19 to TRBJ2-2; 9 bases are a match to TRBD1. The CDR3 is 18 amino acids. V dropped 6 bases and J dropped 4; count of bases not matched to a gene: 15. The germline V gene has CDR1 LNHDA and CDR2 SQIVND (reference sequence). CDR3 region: CASSPGRTGEGSTGELFF. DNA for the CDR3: TGTGCCAGTAGCCCCGGTCGGACAGGGGAAGGTTCCACCGGGGAGCTGTTTTTT.

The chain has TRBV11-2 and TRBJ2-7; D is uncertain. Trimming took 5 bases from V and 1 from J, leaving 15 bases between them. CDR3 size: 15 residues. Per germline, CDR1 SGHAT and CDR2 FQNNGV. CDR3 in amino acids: CASSPPRQRSYEQYF. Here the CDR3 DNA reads TGTGCCAGCAGCCCCCCCCGGCAGAGGTCCTACGAGCAGTACTTC.

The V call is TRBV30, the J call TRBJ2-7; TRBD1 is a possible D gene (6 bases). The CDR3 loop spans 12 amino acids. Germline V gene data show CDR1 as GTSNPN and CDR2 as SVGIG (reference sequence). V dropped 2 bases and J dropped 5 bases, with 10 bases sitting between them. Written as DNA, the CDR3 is TGTGCCTGGAGTTCACAGGGAAACGAGCAGTACTTC. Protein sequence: CAWSSQGNEQYF.

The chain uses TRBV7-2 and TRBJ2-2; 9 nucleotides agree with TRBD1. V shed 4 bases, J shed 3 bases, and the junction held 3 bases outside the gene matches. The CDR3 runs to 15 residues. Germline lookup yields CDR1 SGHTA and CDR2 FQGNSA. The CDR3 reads CASSSQGADTGELFF. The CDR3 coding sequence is TGTGCCAGCAGCTCACAGGGGGCTGACACCGGGGAGCTGTTTTTT. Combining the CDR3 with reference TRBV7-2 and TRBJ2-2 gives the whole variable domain GAGVSQSPSNKVTEKGKDVELRCDPISGHTALYWYRQSLGQGLEFLIYFQGNSAPDKSGLPSDRFSAERTGGSVSTLTIQRTQQEDSAVYLCASSSQGADTGELFFGEGSRLTVL.